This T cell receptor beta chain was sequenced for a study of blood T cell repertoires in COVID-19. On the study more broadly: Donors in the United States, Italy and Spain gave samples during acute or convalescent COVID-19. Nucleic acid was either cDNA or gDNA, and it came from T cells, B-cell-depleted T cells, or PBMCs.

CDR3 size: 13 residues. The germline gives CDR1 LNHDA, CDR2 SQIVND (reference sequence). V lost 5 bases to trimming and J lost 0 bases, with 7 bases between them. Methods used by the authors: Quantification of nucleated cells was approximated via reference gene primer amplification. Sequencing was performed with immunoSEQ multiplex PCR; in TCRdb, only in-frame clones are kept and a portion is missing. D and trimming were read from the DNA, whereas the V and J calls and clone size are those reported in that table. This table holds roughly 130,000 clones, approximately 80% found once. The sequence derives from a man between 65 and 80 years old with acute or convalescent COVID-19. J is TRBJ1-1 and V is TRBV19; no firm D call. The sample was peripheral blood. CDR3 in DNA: TGTGCCAGTAGTTGGCAGTTGAACACTGAAGCTTTCTTT. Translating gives CASSWQLNTEAFF.